The clone carrying this T cell receptor (beta chain) has just a few counts. The data stem from a study of blood T cell repertoires in COVID-19. In the study overall: Acute and convalescent COVID-19 specimens originated in the United States, Italy and Spain. The cDNA or gDNA used as material had been derived from T cells, B-cell-depleted T cells, or PBMCs.

The J segment lost 7 bases and the V segment lost 2 bases, leaving 7 bases of the junction unmatched. Germline values: CDR1 SGHRS, CDR2 YFSETQ. The CDR3 length is 15 residues. In the authors' methods: Quantification of nucleated cells was approximated via reference gene primer amplification. TCRdb keeps only in-frame clones here, not all; method: immunoSEQ multiplex PCR. Clone size and the V and J calls come from that table; the DNA yielded D and trimming. The sample records under 250,000 clones, about 83% being singletons. The material sequenced was peripheral blood. The rearrangement joins TRBV5-1 to TRBJ2-1, with 9 bases lining up with TRBD1. The TCR comes from a man younger than 45 who had recovered from COVID-19. CDR3 in DNA: TGCGCCAGCAGCTTACCGGGACAGGGAGGTAATGAGCAGTTCTTC. The encoded protein is CASSLPGQGGNEQFF.